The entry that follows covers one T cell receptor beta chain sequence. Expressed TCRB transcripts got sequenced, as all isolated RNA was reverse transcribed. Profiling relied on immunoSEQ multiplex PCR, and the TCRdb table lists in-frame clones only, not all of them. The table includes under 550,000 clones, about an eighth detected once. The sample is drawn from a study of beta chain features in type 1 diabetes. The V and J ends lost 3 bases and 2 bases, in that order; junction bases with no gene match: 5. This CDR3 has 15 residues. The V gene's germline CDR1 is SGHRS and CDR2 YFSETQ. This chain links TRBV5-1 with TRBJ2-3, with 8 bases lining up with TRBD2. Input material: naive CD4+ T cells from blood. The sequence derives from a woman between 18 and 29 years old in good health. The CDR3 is CASSSLAGNTDTQYF. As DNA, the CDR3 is TGCGCCAGCAGCTCATTAGCGGGAAACACAGATACGCAGTATTTT.